This TCR beta chain was captured in a study of human T cells and chemical hapten exposure. The library tagged individual cDNA molecules with unique molecular identifiers. TCRdb re-called the RACE reads through MiXCR, storing one row per CDR3 protein. Of about 300,000 distinct CDR3 sequences in the sample, about 5.4% were seen once. Documented time point: pre-sensitization, week 0. Stated treatment: therapeutic diphenylcyclopropenone sensitization with weekly scalp DPC. Germline trimming cut 6 bases from V and 5 bases from J; bases unmatched to any gene: 12. The CDR3 is 15 residues long. Germline values: CDR1 LGHDT, CDR2 YNNKEL (reference sequence).

The chain uses TRBV3-1 and TRBJ2-7, with 8 bases identical to TRBD1. The clonotype originates from a woman aged 18-35 years with alopecia areata. Some clones in this sample may be carry-over from other donors' samples. The sequencing used whole blood, collected in connection with sensitization to the hapten diphenylcyclopropenone (DPC). The CDR3 nucleotides are TGTGCCAGCAGTCAGGGACAGGTTTTCTCGAACGAGCAGTACTTC. It specifies CASSQGQVFSNEQYF.